The source of this T cell receptor (beta chain) is a study of Ad26.COV2.S vaccination and SARS-CoV-2 variants. Germline CDR1 and CDR2: KGHDR and SFDVKD. CDR3 length: 17 amino acids. V was trimmed by 9 bases and J by 2 bases, leaving 23 bases between them. Noted treatment: about 20 received Ad26.COV2.S at low or high dose, single or two shots; roughly five received placebo; per-sample allocation not given. The investigators took samples on day 63 after the first vaccine or placebo injection. Generated by immunoSEQ multiplex PCR, the TCRdb table keeps only in-frame clones and is missing some. The table shows around 300,000 clones, with 70% to 90% occurring only once.

This specimen consisted of peripheral blood, obtained in a trial of Ad26.COV2.S vaccine versus placebo. The chain couples TRBV24-1 to TRBJ2-3; D perhaps matches TRBD2 (5 bases). The clonotype comes from a person between 18 and 65 years old who received the Ad26.COV2.S COVID-19 vaccine or a placebo. The CDR3 sequence: CATSTPDSLGSTDTQYF. Here the CDR3 DNA reads TGTGCCACCTCAACACCGGACTCCTTAGGTTCCACAGATACGCAGTATTTT.